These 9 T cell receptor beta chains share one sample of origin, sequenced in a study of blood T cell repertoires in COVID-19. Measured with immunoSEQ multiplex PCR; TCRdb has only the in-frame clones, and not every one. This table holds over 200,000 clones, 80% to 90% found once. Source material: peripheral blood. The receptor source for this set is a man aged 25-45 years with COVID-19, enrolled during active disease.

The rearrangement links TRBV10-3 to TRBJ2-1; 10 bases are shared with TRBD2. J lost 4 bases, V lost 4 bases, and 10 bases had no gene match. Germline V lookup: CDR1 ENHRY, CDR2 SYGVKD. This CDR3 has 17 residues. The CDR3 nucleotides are TGTGCCATCAGTGTGGGTGGTTCTAGCGGGAGATACAATGAGCAGTTCTTC. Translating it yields CAISVGGSSGRYNEQFF.

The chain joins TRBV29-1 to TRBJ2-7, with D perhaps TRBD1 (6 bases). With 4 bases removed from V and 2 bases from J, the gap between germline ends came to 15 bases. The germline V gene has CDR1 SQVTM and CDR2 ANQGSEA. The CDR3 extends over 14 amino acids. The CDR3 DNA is TGCAGCGTTGGAGGACAGAGTTTAACCTACGAGCAGTACTTC. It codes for CSVGGQSLTYEQYF.

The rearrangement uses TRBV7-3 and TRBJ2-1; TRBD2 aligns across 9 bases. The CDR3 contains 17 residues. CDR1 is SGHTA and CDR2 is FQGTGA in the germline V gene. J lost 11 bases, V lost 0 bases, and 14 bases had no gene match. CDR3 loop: CASSLTGAGGPANKQFF. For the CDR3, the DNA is TGTGCCAGCAGCTTAACGGGGGCGGGAGGGCCCGCAAATAAGCAGTTCTTC.

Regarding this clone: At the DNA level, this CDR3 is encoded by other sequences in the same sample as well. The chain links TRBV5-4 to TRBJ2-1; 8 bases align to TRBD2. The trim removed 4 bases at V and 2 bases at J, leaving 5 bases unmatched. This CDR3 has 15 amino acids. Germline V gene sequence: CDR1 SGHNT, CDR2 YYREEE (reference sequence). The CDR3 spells CASSPTSGPYNEQFF. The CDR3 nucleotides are TGTGCCAGCAGCCCAACTAGCGGTCCCTACAATGAGCAGTTCTTC.

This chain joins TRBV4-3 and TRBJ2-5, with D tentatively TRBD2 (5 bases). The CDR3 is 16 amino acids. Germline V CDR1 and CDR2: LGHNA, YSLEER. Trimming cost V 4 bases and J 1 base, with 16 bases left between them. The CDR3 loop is CASSLNPSGIQETQYF. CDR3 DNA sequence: TGCGCCAGCAGCCTAAACCCCTCCGGGATCCAAGAGACCCAGTACTTC.

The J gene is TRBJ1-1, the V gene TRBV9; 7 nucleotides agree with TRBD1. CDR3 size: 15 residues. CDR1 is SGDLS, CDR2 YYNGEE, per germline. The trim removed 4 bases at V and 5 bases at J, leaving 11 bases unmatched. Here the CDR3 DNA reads TGTGCCAGCAGCCTTAGACAGGGCCCGGGGACTGAAGCTTTCTTT. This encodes CASSLRQGPGTEAFF.

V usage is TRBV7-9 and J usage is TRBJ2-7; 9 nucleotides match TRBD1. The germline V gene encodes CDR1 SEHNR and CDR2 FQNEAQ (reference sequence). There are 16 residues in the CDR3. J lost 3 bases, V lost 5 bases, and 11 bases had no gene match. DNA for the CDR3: TGTGCCAGCAGCCGAGGGTTCCGGGACAGGGTCTACGAGCAGTACTTC. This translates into CASSRGFRDRVYEQYF.

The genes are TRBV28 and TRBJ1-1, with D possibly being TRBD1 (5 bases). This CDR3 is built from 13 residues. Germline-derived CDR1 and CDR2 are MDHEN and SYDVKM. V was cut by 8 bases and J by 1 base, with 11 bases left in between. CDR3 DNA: TGTGCCAGCGGACAAATCGAGAACACTGAAGCTTTCTTT. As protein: CASGQIENTEAFF.

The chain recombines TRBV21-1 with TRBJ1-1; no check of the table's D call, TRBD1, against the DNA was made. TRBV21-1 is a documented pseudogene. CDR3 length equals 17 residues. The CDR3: CASSKAKGVGGITEAFF. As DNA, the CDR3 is TGTGCCAGCAGCAAAGCGAAGGGGGTCGGAGGAATCACTGAAGCTTTCTTT.